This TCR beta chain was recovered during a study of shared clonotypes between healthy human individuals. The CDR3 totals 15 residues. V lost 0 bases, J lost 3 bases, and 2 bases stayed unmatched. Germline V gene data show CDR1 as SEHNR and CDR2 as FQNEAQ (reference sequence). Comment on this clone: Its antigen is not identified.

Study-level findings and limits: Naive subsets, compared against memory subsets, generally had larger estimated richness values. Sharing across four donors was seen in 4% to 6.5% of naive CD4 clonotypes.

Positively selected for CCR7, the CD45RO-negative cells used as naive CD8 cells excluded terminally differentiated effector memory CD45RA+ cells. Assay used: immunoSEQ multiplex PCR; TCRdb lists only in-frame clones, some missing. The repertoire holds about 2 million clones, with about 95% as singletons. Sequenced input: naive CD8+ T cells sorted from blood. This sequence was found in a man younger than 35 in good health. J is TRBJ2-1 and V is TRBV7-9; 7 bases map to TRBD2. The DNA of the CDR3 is TGTGCCAGCAGCTTAGCTCTAGCGGACTACAATGAGCAGTTCTTC. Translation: CASSLALADYNEQFF. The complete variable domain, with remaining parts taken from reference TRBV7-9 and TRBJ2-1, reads DTGVSQNPRHKITKRGQNVTFRCDPISEHNRLYWYRQTLGQGPEFLTYFQNEAQLEKSRLLSDRFSAERPKGSFSTLEIQRTEQGDSAMYLCASSLALADYNEQFFGPGTRLTVL.